Listed here is a single T cell receptor (beta chain). Its antigen is as yet unknown. This sample is part of a study of cytomegalovirus exposure and HLA in healthy donors. Study-level points and caveats: In a later analysis, HLA-associated beta chains showed higher expansion and lower generation probabilities than comparable chains. A missense DCLRE1C variant was associated with V- and J-gene trimming of TCR beta chains in a later analysis, and an independent cohort replicated the association.

V shed 6 bases and J 2 bases; nucleotides not matched to a gene: 7. The CDR3 contains 16 residues. From germline, CDR1 is SEHNR and CDR2 FQNEAQ (reference sequence). The PCR ran on 60 Vbeta and 13 Jbeta primers. Libraries were prepared by immunoSEQ multiplex PCR; TCRdb keeps only in-frame clonotypes and omits some of them. This repertoire includes over 55,000 clones. Every donor was a healthy person donating bone marrow. V and J are TRBV7-9 and TRBJ1-1, with 12 bases fitting TRBD1. Sequencing input: PBMCs. This clonotype originated in a male donor in good health and CMV-seronegative. The CDR3 region is CASRRGQGARNTEAFF. The CDR3 DNA reads TGTGCCAGCAGGCGGGGACAGGGGGCTCGAAACACTGAAGCTTTCTTT.